The 23 T cell receptor beta chains listed next were all sequenced from one sample in a study of cytomegalovirus exposure and HLA in healthy donors. A multiplex PCR was run with 60 Vbeta primers and 13 Jbeta primers. Profiling relied on immunoSEQ multiplex PCR, and the TCRdb table lists in-frame clones only, not all of them. This table holds 45,000 to 65,000 clones, 80% to 85% found once. Source material: PBMCs. All receptors come from a man in his thirties or forties in good health and CMV-seronegative.

In its sample, this clone was seen a few times. V usage is TRBV21-1 and J usage is TRBJ1-2; the table names TRBD1, a call not compared with the DNA. TRBV21-1 is noted as a pseudogene. This CDR3 is 14 amino acids long. The CDR3 coding sequence is TGTGCCAGCAGCAGGACAGGGGGCAACTATGGCTACACCTTC. Translation: CASSRTGGNYGYTF.

This clone was picked up a small number of times. The chain carries TRBV9 and TRBJ1-2; D is unclear. The length of the CDR3 is 12 residues. With 4 bases removed from V and 5 bases from J, the gap between germline ends came to 9 bases. Germline V lookup: CDR1 SGDLS, CDR2 YYNGEE. CDR3 loop: CASSPSGYGYTF. CDR3 coding DNA: TGTGCCAGCAGCCCCTCGGGGTATGGCTACACCTTC.

The gene calls are TRBV5-4 and TRBJ2-3; possibly TRBD1 for D (6 bases). This CDR3 is built from 17 residues. Germline CDR1 and CDR2: SGHNT and YYREEE (reference sequence). Trimming removed 0 bases from V and 3 bases from J, with 17 bases in between. CDR3 loop: CASSLGGGRDVTDTQYF. CDR3 in DNA: TGTGCCAGCAGCTTGGGTGGGGGCCGCGACGTAACAGATACGCAGTATTTT.

This chain joins TRBV7-8 and TRBJ1-6, with unresolved D. Germline values: CDR1 SGHVS, CDR2 FQNEAQ. The CDR3 is made up of 13 amino acids. The germline V and J ends were trimmed by 2 bases and 13 bases, with 12 bases remaining between them. CDR3 loop: CASSLSAQFPLHF. The CDR3 DNA reads as TGTGCCAGCAGCTTATCAGCGCAGTTTCCCCTCCACTTT.

This sequence joins TRBV19 and TRBJ2-1, with 8 bases matching TRBD1. J gave up 5 bases and V 1 base, and 10 bases lay outside the gene matches. The CDR3 spans 17 residues. The germline V gene has CDR1 LNHDA and CDR2 SQIVND (reference sequence). CDR3 DNA: TGTGCCAGTAGTATAGGTTTAGGACAGGGCTCTGACAATGAGCAGTTCTTC. This translates into CASSIGLGQGSDNEQFF.

The chain combines TRBV25-1 with TRBJ2-1, with TRBD2 matching over 11 bases. The CDR3 extends over 14 amino acids. The V and J ends lost 2 bases and 7 bases, in that order; junction bases with no gene match: 1. CDR1 and CDR2 from the germline V gene are MGHDK and SYGVNS. The CDR3 nucleotides read TGTGCCAGCAGTGAACCTAGCGGGAGGAATGAGCAGTTCTTC. The encoded protein is CASSEPSGRNEQFF.

This clone was recorded only once. The chain couples TRBV7-2 to TRBJ2-1; the match to TRBD1 covers 7 bases. The junction had 7 bases not matched to a gene; V was cut back by 1 base and J by 4 bases. Germline values: CDR1 SGHTA, CDR2 FQGNSA. The CDR3 has 16 residues. CDR3 protein: CASSLEGTAPYNEQFF. The CDR3 DNA follows: TGTGCCAGCAGCTTAGAAGGGACAGCCCCTTACAATGAGCAGTTCTTC. Drawing the rest from reference TRBV7-2 and TRBJ2-1, the complete variable domain is GAGVSQSPSNKVTEKGKDVELRCDPISGHTALYWYRQSLGQGLEFLIYFQGNSAPDKSGLPSDRFSAERTGGSVSTLTIQRTQQEDSAVYLCASSLEGTAPYNEQFFGPGTRLTVL.

This clone has just a few counts. The rearrangement uses TRBV5-6 and TRBJ2-6, with a weak D call TRBD2 (7 bases). The V gene's germline CDR1 is SGHDT and CDR2 YYEEEE. Trimming took 3 bases from V and 4 from J, leaving 20 bases between them. The CDR3 covers 18 residues. CDR3 sequence: CASSSFQGGGVGANVLTF. For the CDR3, the DNA is TGTGCCAGCAGCTCGTTCCAGGGAGGGGGGGTAGGGGCCAACGTCCTGACTTTC. The whole variable domain, remainder taken from reference TRBV5-6 and TRBJ2-6, is DAGVTQSPTHLIKTRGQQVTLRCSPKSGHDTVSWYQQALGQGPQFIFQYYEEEERQRGNFPDRFSGHQFPNYSSELNVNALLLGDSALYLCASSSFQGGGVGANVLTFGAGSRLTVL.

This clone was picked up one time. The chain couples TRBV14 to TRBJ2-5, with 9 bases aligning to TRBD1. Judging by the DNA end, TRBJ2-7 fits better; the J call may be wrong. The germline V gene encodes CDR1 SGHDN and CDR2 FVKESK. There are 14 residues in the CDR3. For the CDR3, the DNA is TGTGCCAGCAGCCTGCAGACAGGGGGGGGCGAGCAGTACTTC. Its translation: CASSLQTGGGEQYF.

The chain employs TRBV10-3 and TRBJ2-7; 7 bases are a match to TRBD1. The CDR3 is 12 amino acids. Germline V gene sequence: CDR1 ENHRY, CDR2 SYGVKD. V was pared by 7 bases and J by 6 bases, with 6 bases of the junction left unmatched. In nucleotides, the CDR3 is TGTGCCATCAAGGACAGGTCACCCGAGCAGTACTTC. The encoded protein is CAIKDRSPEQYF.

In this sample, this clone turned up a few times. CDR3 DNA: TGTGCCAGCAGCCCCCGGGACAGGGTAGGTTCGGCTTTCTTT. Encoded protein: CASSPRDRVGSAFF. The chain recombines TRBV7-9 with TRBJ1-1, with 9 bases identical to TRBD1. With 5 bases clipped from V and 11 bases from J, the junction kept 12 bases outside the gene matches. CDR1 is SEHNR and CDR2 is FQNEAQ in the germline V gene (reference sequence). CDR3 length equals 14 residues.

The chain combines TRBV7-9 with TRBJ2-7, with 7 positions matching TRBD1. Per the germline V gene, CDR1 is SEHNR and CDR2 is FQNEAQ (reference sequence). The CDR3 sequence is 15 residues long. V dropped 1 base and J dropped 3; count of bases not matched to a gene: 6. CDR3 residues: CASSLVGGQYYEQYF. The CDR3 DNA follows: TGTGCCAGCAGCTTAGTAGGGGGACAGTACTACGAGCAGTACTTC.

The rearrangement joins TRBV2 to TRBJ2-7; D call uncertain. The V and J ends lost 10 bases and 4 bases respectively, with 14 bases between them. CDR3 length: 12 amino acids. Germline lookup yields CDR1 SNHLY and CDR2 FYNNEI. CDR3 region: CATLIAGYEQYF. CDR3 DNA sequence: TGTGCCACCCTTATCGCAGGATACGAGCAGTACTTC.

This clone was observed once. The V gene is TRBV7-8, the J gene TRBJ2-6; 10 bases agree with TRBD1. Germline-derived CDR1 and CDR2 are SGHVS and FQNEAQ. V gave up 2 bases and J gave up 0 bases; unmatched junction bases: 7. This CDR3 spans 19 amino acids. The CDR3 reads CASSLLGTGAFSGANVLTF. The CDR3 DNA reads as TGTGCCAGCAGCTTATTGGGGACAGGGGCCTTCTCTGGGGCCAACGTCCTGACTTTC.

The genes are TRBV19 and TRBJ1-6, with D tentatively TRBD1 (5 bases). Trimming removed 6 bases at V and 6 bases at J, with 12 bases between. CDR3 length: 14 amino acids. Germline V CDR1 and CDR2: LNHDA, SQIVND (reference sequence). The DNA of the CDR3 is TGTGCCAGTAGACGTCGGGACTCTAATTCACCCCTCCACTTT. As protein: CASRRRDSNSPLHF.

The chain joins TRBV7-9 to TRBJ2-3, with 9 bases fitting TRBD1. The CDR3 covers 18 residues. V trimming: 4 bases; J trimming: 4 bases; junction bases outside the gene matches: 15. CDR1 and CDR2 (germline): SEHNR, FQNEAQ (reference sequence). DNA of the CDR3: TGTGCCAGCAGCTCCCCGGGACAGGGATCTTCGGACCCAGATACGCAGTATTTT. Translated, it gives CASSSPGQGSSDPDTQYF.

The rearrangement uses TRBV7-2 and TRBJ2-7; 9 nucleotides align to TRBD2. The CDR3 has 15 amino acids. The junction had 11 bases not matched to a gene; V was cut back by 5 bases and J by 6 bases. Germline assignment: CDR1 SGHTA and CDR2 FQGNSA. The CDR3 loop reads CASSPQGSGSFEQYF. CDR3 DNA sequence: TGTGCCAGCAGCCCTCAGGGTAGCGGGAGCTTCGAGCAGTACTTC.

This clone appeared a few times. The J gene is TRBJ2-3, the V gene TRBV4-2, with TRBD2 as a possible D gene (6 bases). V lost 0 bases, J lost 2 bases, and 15 bases lay in between. In germline, CDR1 is LGHNA, CDR2 YNFKEQ. There are 17 residues in the CDR3. The CDR3 DNA is TGTGCCAGCAGCCAAGACGGTAGGGGCGGGGTCACAGATACGCAGTATTTT. Its protein product is CASSQDGRGGVTDTQYF.

This sequence joins TRBV5-1 and TRBJ1-1; D is possibly TRBD1 (5 bases). This CDR3 spans 15 amino acids. Germline values: CDR1 SGHRS, CDR2 YFSETQ. V gave up 2 bases and J gave up 3 bases, with 14 bases separating them. CDR3 nucleotide sequence: TGCGCCAGCAGCTTAATAGACAGAGACGACACTGAAGCTTTCTTT. Translated, it gives CASSLIDRDDTEAFF.

The chain employs TRBV30 and TRBJ1-1; a weak D match, TRBD1 (5 bases). Germline V lookup: CDR1 GTSNPN, CDR2 SVGIG (reference sequence). Trimming left V 6 bases short and J 9 bases short, with 20 bases between. This CDR3 has 13 residues. Here the CDR3 DNA reads TGTGCCTGCCAAACAGCGCGGACACTGAAAGCTTTCTTT. Its translation is CACQTARTLKAFF.

This rearrangement joins TRBV6-6 to TRBJ1-6; D ambiguous. Trimming stripped 2 bases from V and 8 bases from J, with 10 bases between. Germline V gene lookup returns CDR1 MNHNY and CDR2 SVGAGI (reference sequence). This CDR3 contains 14 residues. The CDR3: CASSYGRGDSPLHF. The CDR3 DNA reads as TGTGCCAGCAGTTACGGACGGGGAGATTCACCCCTCCACTTT.

This rearrangement joins TRBV5-6 to TRBJ2-7, with a tentative D call TRBD1 (7 bases). CDR1 is SGHDT and CDR2 is YYEEEE in the germline V gene. V lost 5 bases, J lost 7 bases, and 16 bases lay in between. The CDR3 spans 13 residues. The CDR3 reads CASSTIRGEEQYF. The CDR3 DNA follows: TGTGCCAGCAGTACGATCAGGGGGGAAGAGCAGTACTTC. Variable domain in full (rest from reference TRBV5-6 and TRBJ2-7): DAGVTQSPTHLIKTRGQQVTLRCSPKSGHDTVSWYQQALGQGPQFIFQYYEEEERQRGNFPDRFSGHQFPNYSSELNVNALLLGDSALYLCASSTIRGEEQYFGPGTRLTVT.

The V and J genes are TRBV27 and TRBJ2-6; no clear D. The CDR3 contains 15 residues. Germline lookup yields CDR1 MNHEY and CDR2 SMNVEV (reference sequence). With 10 bases removed from V and 0 bases from J, the gap between germline ends came to 13 bases. This chain's CDR3 is CATGVPSSGANVLTF. The CDR3 DNA reads TGTGCCACTGGCGTCCCTAGCTCTGGGGCCAACGTCCTGACTTTC. Full variable domain (outside the CDR3, taken from reference TRBV27 and TRBJ2-6): EAQVTQNPRYLITVTGKKLTVTCSQNMNHEYMSWYRQDPGLGLRQIYYSMNVEVTDKGDVPEGYKVSRKEKRNFPLILESPSPNQTSLYFCATGVPSSGANVLTFGAGSRLTVL.